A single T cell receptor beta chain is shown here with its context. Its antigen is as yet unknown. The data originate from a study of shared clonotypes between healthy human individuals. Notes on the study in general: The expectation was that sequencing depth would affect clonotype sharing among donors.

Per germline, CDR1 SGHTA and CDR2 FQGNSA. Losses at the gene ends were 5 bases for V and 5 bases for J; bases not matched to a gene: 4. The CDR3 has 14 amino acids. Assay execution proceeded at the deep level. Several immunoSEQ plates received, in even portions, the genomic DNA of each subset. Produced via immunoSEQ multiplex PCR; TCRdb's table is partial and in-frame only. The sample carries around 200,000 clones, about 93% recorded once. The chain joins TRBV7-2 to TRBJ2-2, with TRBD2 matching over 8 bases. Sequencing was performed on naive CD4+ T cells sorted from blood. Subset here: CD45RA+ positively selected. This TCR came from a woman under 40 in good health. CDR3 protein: CASSLSGNTGELFF. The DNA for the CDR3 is TGTGCCAGCAGCCTTAGCGGGAATACCGGGGAGCTGTTTTTT.